What follows are 31 T cell receptor beta chains derived from one specimen sequenced in a study of blood T cell repertoires in COVID-19 (dated by TCRdb to about 2020). Libraries were made using the immunoSEQ multiplex PCR assay. The clones in this table, taken by TCRdb from immuneACCESS, are in-frame only. Not every clone is retained; where verified, under half of the shortfall comes from an unresolved V gene, and the cause of the rest is unknown. The table for this sample lists over 150,000 clones; 87% of them were counted only once. Clones ranked in the top ten supply roughly 7% of the sample. The specimen sequenced was PBMCs or T cells enriched from blood (not recorded which). The receptors originated from a woman in her forties or fifties who had recovered from COVID-19.

This CDR3 reads CASGTGTGRYNEQFF. In DNA, the CDR3 is TGTGCTAGTGGGACCGGGACAGGGAGGTACAATGAGCAGTTCTTC. The chain is built from TRBV12-5 and TRBJ2-1, with 9 positions matching TRBD1. The CDR3 loop spans 15 amino acids. Looked up from germline, CDR1 is LGHNT and CDR2 is FRNRAP. V gave up 6 bases and J gave up 4 bases; unmatched junction bases: 7.

The chain is built from TRBV28 and TRBJ2-1; D possibly corresponds to TRBD2 (6 bases). Germline V lookup: CDR1 MDHEN, CDR2 SYDVKM. The germline V and J ends were trimmed by 4 bases and 2 bases, with 12 bases remaining between them. This CDR3 is built from 15 residues. CDR3 bases: TGTGCCAGCAGTTCGACTAGTTTAGCCTACAATGAGCAGTTCTTC. This encodes CASSSTSLAYNEQFF. The whole variable domain, remainder taken from reference TRBV28 and TRBJ2-1, is DVKVTQSSRYLVKRTGEKVFLECVQDMDHENMFWYRQDPGLGLRLIYFSYDVKMKEKGDIPEGYSVSREKKERFSLILESASTNQTSMYLCASSSTSLAYNEQFFGPGTRLTVL.

The gene calls are TRBV29-1 and TRBJ1-1; the match to TRBD1 covers 11 bases. The germline gives CDR1 SQVTM, CDR2 ANQGSEA. CDR3 length: 13 amino acids. With 8 bases clipped from V and 4 bases from J, the junction kept 6 bases outside the gene matches. The chain's CDR3 is CSLRTGGGTEAFF. In DNA, the CDR3 is TGCAGCCTACGGACAGGGGGCGGCACTGAAGCTTTCTTT.

The J gene is TRBJ1-1, the V gene TRBV28; 8 bases align to TRBD1. This CDR3 region has 17 residues. The ends lost 3 bases at V and 1 base at J; junction bases unmatched: 10. Germline CDR1 MDHEN, CDR2 SYDVKM. CDR3 in DNA: TGTGCCAGCAGTTTTAGACAGGGGAAAAGTTCGAACACTGAAGCTTTCTTT. Translated: CASSFRQGKSSNTEAFF.

This clone appeared once. J is TRBJ2-1 and V is TRBV29-1; 12 positions agree with TRBD2. CDR3 length equals 16 residues. V shed 0 bases, J shed 10 bases, and the junction held 10 bases outside the gene matches. Germline assignment: CDR1 SQVTM and CDR2 ANQGSEA. DNA of the CDR3: TGCAGCGTTGAAGATCTTCAGGCTAGCGGGAGGGGGGAGCAGTTCTTC. Protein: CSVEDLQASGRGEQFF.

The rearrangement uses TRBV5-4 and TRBJ1-4; 8 positions agree with TRBD1. V lost 4 bases, J lost 7 bases, and 9 bases stayed unmatched. The CDR3 is made up of 15 amino acids. In germline, CDR1 is SGHNT, CDR2 YYREEE (reference sequence). Here the CDR3 DNA reads TGTGCCAGCAGCAGAGACAGGGGTAGTGGTGAAAAACTGTTTTTT. This encodes CASSRDRGSGEKLFF.

This clone was detected a few times. The chain links TRBV11-2 to TRBJ1-6; 8 positions match TRBD1. The CDR3 consists of 14 residues. The germline V gene has CDR1 SGHAT and CDR2 FQNNGV. The trim removed 6 bases at V and 14 bases at J, leaving 12 bases unmatched. The CDR3 DNA follows: TGTGCCAGCAGGTCTGGACAGGGTAAGGGTGCCCTCCACTTT. It specifies CASRSGQGKGALHF.

The rearrangement uses TRBV12-3 or TRBV12-4 and TRBJ2-5; D is undetermined. V lost 6 bases to trimming and J lost 3 bases, with 8 bases between them. The CDR3 is 12 residues long. The CDR3 reads CASRRGKETQYF. DNA of the CDR3: TGTGCCAGCAGACGAGGAAAAGAGACCCAGTACTTC.

This chain links TRBV19 with TRBJ2-2, with TRBD2 as a possible D gene (5 bases). Germline V lookup: CDR1 LNHDA, CDR2 SQIVND (reference sequence). The CDR3 has 15 amino acids. The V end was cut by 8 bases, the J end by 0 bases, with 13 bases between. The CDR3 loop reads CASRGGSANTGELFF. The CDR3, as DNA: TGTGCCAGTCGCGGAGGTAGCGCGAACACCGGGGAGCTGTTTTTT.

The rearrangement uses TRBV27 and TRBJ1-1, with D uncertain. CDR1 is MNHEY, CDR2 SMNVEV, per germline (reference sequence). CDR3 length: 12 amino acids. V was clipped by 8 bases and J by 1 base, with 8 bases between them. The CDR3, as DNA: TGTGCCAGCCGCCGACAGAACACTGAAGCTTTCTTT. It specifies CASRRQNTEAFF.

The V and J genes are TRBV18 and TRBJ2-1; TRBD2 matches 8 bases. The CDR3 has 16 residues. V was clipped by 6 bases and J by 5 bases; unmatched bases: 12. Germline CDR1 KGHSH, CDR2 LQKENI. The CDR3 protein is CASSPRRLAPNNEQFF. The CDR3 coding sequence is TGTGCCAGCTCCCCGCGGAGACTAGCGCCTAACAATGAGCAGTTCTTC.

The chain is built from TRBV2 and TRBJ2-6; 8 bases align to TRBD1. V dropped 7 bases and J dropped 4; count of bases not matched to a gene: 9. Germline values: CDR1 SNHLY, CDR2 FYNNEI. The CDR3 runs 16 residues. CDR3 in amino acids: CASKANRGAGANVLTF. The CDR3 DNA sequence: TGTGCCAGCAAGGCCAACAGGGGGGCCGGGGCCAACGTCCTGACTTTC.

The chain uses TRBV7-8 and TRBJ2-2; TRBD1 agrees at 11 bases. Germline V CDR1 and CDR2: SGHVS, FQNEAQ. This CDR3 spans 14 amino acids. Trimming took 8 bases from V and 8 from J; bases not matched to a gene: 7. DNA for the CDR3: TGTGCCAGCGGGGGACAGGGGGAAGCGGGGGAGCTGTTTTTT. Protein: CASGGQGEAGELFF.

The chain couples TRBV15 to TRBJ2-6, with a weak D call TRBD2 (7 bases). The CDR3 spans 17 residues. The germline gives CDR1 LNHNV, CDR2 YYDKDF (reference sequence). Trimming removed 0 bases from V and 3 bases from J, with 12 bases in between. The CDR3 sequence is CATSRDYGGRGANVLTF. Written as DNA, the CDR3 is TGTGCCACCAGCAGAGACTACGGGGGGCGTGGGGCCAACGTCCTGACTTTC.

This chain uses TRBV7-9 with TRBJ1-3, with D perhaps TRBD1 (6 bases). This CDR3 region has 17 residues. CDR1 and CDR2 from the germline V gene are SEHNR and FQNEAQ (reference sequence). The V gene lost 7 bases and the J gene lost 0 bases, with 19 bases spanning the gap. In DNA, the CDR3 is TGTGCCAGCACCAAGGGCGAGGGGGTTAGCTCTGGAAACACCATATATTTT. This codes for CASTKGEGVSSGNTIYF.

This sequence joins TRBV19 and TRBJ1-4; no firm D call. CDR1 is LNHDA, CDR2 SQIVND, per germline (reference sequence). This CDR3 has 14 amino acids. V dropped 7 bases and J dropped 5 bases, with 14 bases sitting between them. CDR3 sequence: CASKADTLNEKLFF. The CDR3 DNA reads TGTGCCAGTAAAGCCGACACGCTAAATGAAAAACTGTTTTTT.

This chain links TRBV6-1 with TRBJ1-2; perhaps TRBD1 as D (5 bases). Trimming removed 3 bases from V and 3 bases from J, with 14 bases in between. This CDR3 has 15 amino acids. CDR1 and CDR2 (germline): MNHNS, SASEGT. The chain's CDR3 is CASSDKWGRDYGYTF. Written as DNA, the CDR3 is TGTGCCAGCAGTGATAAGTGGGGCAGGGACTATGGCTACACCTTC.

The chain employs TRBV12-3 or TRBV12-4 and TRBJ2-7, with no clear D. There are 13 residues in the CDR3. V shed 3 bases and J shed 4 bases, with 10 bases lying between them. This CDR3 reads CASSFVPVYEQYF. CDR3 DNA: TGTGCCAGCAGTTTCGTCCCGGTGTACGAGCAGTACTTC.

This clone has only one observation. This chain uses TRBV5-4 with TRBJ2-5; 7 positions agree with TRBD2. CDR3 size: 16 residues. The trim removed 0 bases at V and 1 base at J, leaving 6 bases unmatched. Looked up from germline, CDR1 is SGHNT and CDR2 is YYREEE (reference sequence). The CDR3 sequence: CASSLGTGGRQETQYF. CDR3 nucleotide sequence: TGTGCCAGCAGCTTGGGGACGGGAGGCCGCCAAGAGACCCAGTACTTC.

The V call is TRBV7-2, the J call TRBJ1-2; a possible D gene is TRBD1 (6 bases). Germline V CDR1 and CDR2: SGHTA, FQGNSA. The V gene lost 5 bases and the J gene lost 7 bases, with 14 bases spanning the gap. The CDR3 has 13 amino acids. CDR3 protein: CASSATGAAGYTF. The CDR3 DNA reads TGTGCCAGCAGCGCGACAGGCGCCGCTGGCTACACCTTC. Together with reference TRBV7-2 and TRBJ1-2, the CDR3 gives the full variable domain: GAGVSQSPSNKVTEKGKDVELRCDPISGHTALYWYRQSLGQGLEFLIYFQGNSAPDKSGLPSDRFSAERTGGSVSTLTIQRTQQEDSAVYLCASSATGAAGYTFGSGTRLTVV.

This clone was found once. This sequence joins TRBV5-8 and TRBJ1-5; TRBD1 agrees at 7 bases. Trimming removed 2 bases from V and 9 bases from J; junction bases left unmatched: 8. The CDR3 spans 14 residues. Germline V gene lookup returns CDR1 SGHTS and CDR2 YDEGEE. The CDR3 loop reads CASSFRQGIGPQHF. The DNA for the CDR3 is TGTGCCAGCAGCTTTCGACAGGGAATCGGGCCCCAGCATTTT. Filled out from reference TRBV5-8 and TRBJ1-5, the complete variable domain reads EAGVTQSPTHLIKTRGQQATLRCSPISGHTSVYWYQQALGLGLQFLLWYDEGEERNRGNFPPRFSGRQFPNYSSELNVNALELEDSALYLCASSFRQGIGPQHFGDGTRLSIL.

The V call is TRBV15, the J call TRBJ2-2; D is unclear. Between the trimmed V and J ends, which lost 0 bases and 1 base, there was a span of 6 bases. Germline V gene data show CDR1 as LNHNV and CDR2 as YYDKDF (reference sequence). This CDR3 spans 15 amino acids. The CDR3 is CATSREALNTGELFF. The CDR3 bases are TGTGCCACCAGCAGAGAAGCACTGAACACCGGGGAGCTGTTTTTT.

The chain employs TRBV18 and TRBJ1-1; D uncertain. The V gene's germline CDR1 is KGHSH and CDR2 LQKENI. Trimming pared 0 bases from V and 11 bases from J, leaving 13 bases between. The CDR3 contains 13 residues. This chain's CDR3 is CASSPPGRREAFF. The CDR3, as DNA: TGTGCCAGCTCACCACCAGGGAGAAGGGAGGCTTTCTTT.

The chain combines TRBV3-1 (or the pseudogene TRBV3-2) with TRBJ1-1; D might be TRBD1 (6 bases). With 6 bases removed from V and 11 bases from J, the gap between germline ends came to 22 bases. CDR1 and CDR2 (germline): LGHDT, YNNKEL (reference sequence). The CDR3 sequence is 14 residues long. CDR3: CASSAKGVQWWAFF. Written as DNA, the CDR3 is TGTGCCAGCAGTGCAAAGGGGGTGCAGTGGTGGGCTTTCTTT.

J is TRBJ2-7 and V is TRBV5-4; 10 bases align to TRBD1. CDR1 and CDR2 from the germline V gene are SGHNT and YYREEE (reference sequence). V shed 3 bases and J 3 bases; nucleotides not matched to a gene: 3. The CDR3 length is 14 residues. CDR3 nucleotide sequence: TGTGCCAGCAGCTCTCGGACAGGGGGCTACGAGCAGTACTTC. The encoded protein is CASSSRTGGYEQYF. Variable domain in full (rest from reference TRBV5-4 and TRBJ2-7): ETGVTQSPTHLIKTRGQQVTLRCSSQSGHNTVSWYQQALGQGPQFIFQYYREEENGRGNFPPRFSGLQFPNYSSELNVNALELDDSALYLCASSSRTGGYEQYFGPGTRLTVT.

V is TRBV2 and J is TRBJ1-1; 8 nucleotides agree with TRBD1. CDR1 and CDR2 from the germline V gene are SNHLY and FYNNEI. This CDR3 has 13 residues. J gave up 4 bases and V 7 bases, and 5 bases lay outside the gene matches. The CDR3 DNA follows: TGTGCCAGCACCAGGGGGCTGGGCACTGAAGCTTTCTTT. This codes for CASTRGLGTEAFF.

This chain uses TRBV7-2 with TRBJ1-2; D remains unclear. Per germline, CDR1 SGHTA and CDR2 FQGNSA. This CDR3 has 14 amino acids. V lost 1 base to trimming and J lost 2 bases, with 8 bases between them. CDR3 sequence reads: CASSLVAGNYGYTF. CDR3 coding DNA: TGTGCCAGCAGCTTAGTGGCAGGCAACTATGGCTACACCTTC.

A note on this clone: A junction boundary mismatches the germline segment, possibly from a read error. The chain is built from TRBV5-6 and TRBJ1-1; D is ambiguous. Germline V gene lookup returns CDR1 SGHDT and CDR2 YYEEEE. The CDR3 is 14 residues long. CDR3 sequence (DNA): TGTGCCAGCAGCCCTTACAAGGGAGGTCAGAAATTGATCTTT. Translating gives CASSPYKGGQKLIF.

This chain joins TRBV19 and TRBJ1-1; D is unresolved. CDR1 and CDR2 from the germline V gene are LNHDA and SQIVND (reference sequence). This CDR3 spans 15 amino acids. Trimming shortened V by 6 bases and J by 3 bases, and 17 bases separated the two germline ends. CDR3 loop: CASSPGEGRYTEAFF. The CDR3 DNA reads as TGTGCCAGTAGCCCCGGGGAGGGTCGGTACACTGAAGCTTTCTTT. Full variable domain (remainder filled in from reference TRBV19 and TRBJ1-1): DGGITQSPKYLFRKEGQNVTLSCEQNLNHDAMYWYRQDPGQGLRLIYYSQIVNDFQKGDIAEGYSVSREKKESFPLTVTSAQKNPTAFYLCASSPGEGRYTEAFFGQGTRLTVV.

The chain is built from TRBV28 and TRBJ2-3; 8 nucleotides align to TRBD2. CDR3 length: 15 residues. V lost 4 bases to trimming and J lost 3 bases; unmatched junction nucleotides: 6. From germline, CDR1 is MDHEN and CDR2 SYDVKM. CDR3 in amino acids: CASSSPRGGTDTQYF. CDR3 coding DNA: TGTGCCAGCAGTTCCCCTCGCGGGGGGACAGATACGCAGTATTTT.

In regard to this clone: One end of the junction is discordant with germline, which a read error may explain. The chain is built from TRBV7-7 and TRBJ2-1; 10 bases match TRBD2. This CDR3 region has 15 residues. From germline, CDR1 is SSHAT and CDR2 FNYEAQ (reference sequence). As DNA, the CDR3 is TGTGCTAGCAGCTTAGACCTAGCGGGAGATCATGAGCAGTTCTTC. Translation: CASSLDLAGDHEQFF.